This passage covers 19 T cell receptor beta chains from one sample sequenced in a study of T cell responses to AZD1222 COVID-19 vaccine. Clones were read by immunoSEQ multiplex PCR, and TCRdb kept only the in-frame ones, dropping some. The sample carries some 130,000 clones, around nine tenths recorded once. Sequences were derived from peripheral blood, sampled on day 0 of AZD1222 vaccination. The source of these receptors is an adult in good health.

V usage is TRBV7-2 and J usage is TRBJ2-2; tentatively, D is TRBD2 (5 bases). Looked up from germline, CDR1 is SGHTA and CDR2 is FQGNSA. The CDR3 spans 16 residues. The V end was cut by 0 bases, the J end by 1 base, with 9 bases between. CDR3 residues: CASSLAPTKNTGELFF. The CDR3 DNA reads TGTGCCAGCAGCTTAGCACCGACTAAGAACACCGGGGAGCTGTTTTTT.

A single count supports this clone. The genes are TRBV9 and TRBJ1-3; no clear D gene. Germline loops: CDR1 SGDLS, CDR2 YYNGEE. The CDR3 totals 12 residues. The V and J ends lost 3 bases and 8 bases respectively, with 9 bases between them. CDR3 sequence (DNA): TGTGCCAGCAGCGAAGGCCTGGACACCATATATTTT. This gives the protein CASSEGLDTIYF.

In nucleotides, the CDR3 is TGTGCCAGCAGCCGGGCCGCCGGGGAGCTGTTTTTT. This encodes CASSRAAGELFF. The genes are TRBV3-1 (or the pseudogene TRBV3-2) and TRBJ2-2; D gene uncertain. The germline CDR1 and CDR2 sequences are LGHDT and YNNKEL (reference sequence). The V end lost 4 bases, the J end lost 6 bases, and 6 bases lay between the germline ends. CDR3 length equals 12 residues.

The rearrangement uses TRBV6-6 and TRBJ1-3, with D unclear. Per the germline V gene, CDR1 is MNHNY and CDR2 is SVGAGI (reference sequence). This CDR3 is 12 amino acids long. The germline V and J ends were trimmed by 7 bases and 0 bases, with 4 bases remaining between them. CDR3 protein: CASKDSGNTIYF. CDR3 in DNA: TGTGCCAGCAAAGACTCTGGAAACACCATATATTTT.

The CDR3 bases are TGTGCCAGCAGCCTTGGGAAGTTGATTAATGAAAAACTGTTTTTT. This encodes CASSLGKLINEKLFF. The V and J genes are TRBV7-3 and TRBJ1-4; D unclear. Trimming took 5 bases from V and 4 from J, leaving 14 bases between them. The CDR3 has 15 amino acids. CDR1 and CDR2 from the germline V gene are SGHTA and FQGTGA.

The chain recombines TRBV9 with TRBJ2-7; 7 nucleotides line up with TRBD1. The CDR3 contains 17 residues. The germline V gene has CDR1 SGDLS and CDR2 YYNGEE. The V segment lost 5 bases and the J segment 2 bases; nucleotides outside the gene matches: 16. CDR3 protein: CASSEFGTVYDTYEQYF. CDR3 coding DNA: TGTGCCAGCAGTGAGTTCGGGACAGTCTACGACACCTACGAGCAGTACTTC.

This rearrangement joins TRBV7-3 to TRBJ1-3; a weak D match, TRBD1 (5 bases). From germline, CDR1 is SGHTA and CDR2 FQGTGA. The CDR3 is 15 residues long. Trimming left V 1 base short and J 2 bases short, with 9 bases between. The CDR3 DNA is TGTGCCAGCAGCTTAATTACAGGACCTGGAAACACCATATATTTT. Its protein product is CASSLITGPGNTIYF.

The sample holds a few counts of this clone. The CDR3 here is CASSFRMTGELFF. In DNA, the CDR3 is TGTGCCAGCAGTTTTCGAATGACCGGGGAGCTGTTTTTT. The J gene is TRBJ2-2, the V gene TRBV6-2 or TRBV6-3; D is ambiguous. Trimming left V 4 bases short and J 5 bases short, with 8 bases between. Germline V gene lookup returns CDR1 MNHEY and CDR2 SVGEGT. CDR3 size: 13 residues.

Only one count was recorded for this clone. V usage is TRBV9 and J usage is TRBJ2-7; possibly TRBD1 or TRBD2 for D (5 bases each). The CDR3 extends over 14 amino acids. Germline V gene lookup returns CDR1 SGDLS and CDR2 YYNGEE. V gave up 4 bases and J gave up 2 bases, with 13 bases separating them. Written as DNA, the CDR3 is TGTGCCAGCAGCCCCCCTGGGGGAACCTACGAGCAGTACTTC. This translates into CASSPPGGTYEQYF. Drawing the rest from reference TRBV9 and TRBJ2-7, the complete variable domain is DSGVTQTPKHLITATGQRVTLRCSPRSGDLSVYWYQQSLDQGLQFLIQYYNGEERAKGNILERFSAQQFPDLHSELNLSSLELGDSALYFCASSPPGGTYEQYFGPGTRLTVT.

Of note for this clone: The identical CDR3 is also encoded by other nucleotide sequences in the sample. The chain couples TRBV7-3 to TRBJ2-1; D possibly uses TRBD1 or TRBD2 (5 bases each). The V end lost 2 bases, the J end lost 0 bases, and 8 bases lay between the germline ends. Germline assignment: CDR1 SGHTA and CDR2 FQGTGA. The CDR3 has 15 amino acids. The CDR3 loop is CASSLSGSSYNEQFF. The CDR3 coding sequence is TGTGCCAGCAGCTTATCAGGGAGCTCCTACAATGAGCAGTTCTTC.

The chain links TRBV18 to TRBJ2-7; TRBD2 matches at 7 bases. The CDR3 runs to 13 residues. V gave up 2 bases and J gave up 6 bases; unmatched junction bases: 4. CDR1 and CDR2 from the germline V gene are KGHSH and LQKENI. The CDR3 region has the DNA TGTGCCAGCTCACCAACGGGGGAGGGCGAGCAGTACTTC. This sequence encodes CASSPTGEGEQYF.

V gene TRBV2 combines with J gene TRBJ1-5; TRBD1 is a possible D gene (6 bases). The germline gives CDR1 SNHLY, CDR2 FYNNEI. CDR3 length: 20 amino acids. Deletions cut 6 bases from V and 0 bases from J, with 27 bases between. The CDR3 DNA reads as TGTGCCAGCAGGAGCAACCAGGGGCCATTTCGAATTTATAGCAATCAGCCCCAGCATTTT. Amino acid sequence: CASRSNQGPFRIYSNQPQHF.

CDR3 region: CASSLRQTNTEAFF. The CDR3 DNA reads as TGTGCCAGCAGTTTACGACAGACGAACACTGAAGCTTTCTTT. V usage is TRBV27 and J usage is TRBJ1-1; D is perhaps TRBD1 (5 bases). The germline CDR1 and CDR2 sequences are MNHEY and SMNVEV (reference sequence). The V end lost 2 bases, the J end lost 1 base, and 8 bases lay between the germline ends. The CDR3 is 14 residues long.

This chain uses TRBV5-6 with TRBJ2-7; TRBD2 matches at 8 bases. The CDR3 totals 14 residues. From germline, CDR1 is SGHDT and CDR2 YYEEEE. The V and J ends lost 4 bases and 3 bases, in that order; junction bases with no gene match: 6. The CDR3 loop reads CASSISGNHYEQYF. CDR3 DNA sequence: TGTGCCAGCAGCATTAGCGGGAATCACTACGAGCAGTACTTC.

The chain carries TRBV3-1 (or the pseudogene TRBV3-2) and TRBJ2-1, with D perhaps matching TRBD2 (6 bases). The V end lost 0 bases, the J end lost 5 bases, and 17 bases lay between the germline ends. Germline CDR1 is LGHDT and CDR2 is YNNKEL (reference sequence). The CDR3 contains 17 residues. In DNA form, the CDR3 reads TGTGCCAGCAGCCAAGATCTTGTTTCGGCGGGGCACAATGAGCAGTTCTTC. Encoded protein: CASSQDLVSAGHNEQFF.

This chain links TRBV5-1 with TRBJ2-7, with TRBD1 matching 7 bases. CDR1 is SGHRS, CDR2 YFSETQ, per germline. This CDR3 has 17 residues. Trimming removed 1 base from V and 1 base from J; junction bases left unmatched: 11. The CDR3 nucleotides read TGCGCCAGCAGCTTGCTGGCCATTGGGACAGAGTCCTACGAGCAGTACTTC. Protein sequence: CASSLLAIGTESYEQYF.

This clone was found once. The J gene is TRBJ2-7, the V gene TRBV28; the D gene could be TRBD1 or TRBD2 (6 bases each). CDR1 and CDR2 from the germline V gene are MDHEN and SYDVKM. The CDR3 spans 16 residues. V was pared by 7 bases and J by 0 bases, with 19 bases between. The CDR3 region is CASTPEGGSHSYEQYF. CDR3 in DNA: TGTGCCAGCACCCCCGAGGGGGGTTCTCACTCCTACGAGCAGTACTTC.

The CDR3 region is CASGLATSGAETQYF. CDR3 nucleotide sequence: TGTGCTAGTGGTTTGGCAACTAGCGGGGCAGAGACCCAGTACTTC. The chain carries TRBV12-5 and TRBJ2-5; 10 bases agree with TRBD2. The trim removed 1 base at V and 4 bases at J, leaving 3 bases unmatched. The CDR3 spans 15 residues. The germline V gene encodes CDR1 LGHNT and CDR2 FRNRAP.

CDR3 nucleotides: TGTGCCAGCAGCCCCCCCGGGGGGGCCTACAATGAGCAGTTCTTC. It is translated as CASSPPGGAYNEQFF. This chain uses TRBV5-4 with TRBJ2-1, with TRBD2 matching over 8 bases. The CDR3 extends over 15 amino acids. Germline-derived CDR1 and CDR2 are SGHNT and YYREEE (reference sequence). Unmatched junction bases numbered 5, after V lost 4 bases and J lost 2 bases.